A single sample gave rise to the 3 T cell receptor beta chains below, sequenced in a study of T cell responses to AZD1222 COVID-19 vaccine. Clones were read by immunoSEQ multiplex PCR, and TCRdb kept only the in-frame ones, dropping some. The profile covers over 100,000 clones, with approximately 91% appearing a single time and 17% taken by the ten largest. Sample: peripheral blood, taken on day 0 of AZD1222 vaccination. The receptors originated from an adult in good health.

The chain combines TRBV9 with TRBJ1-2; D perhaps matches TRBD1 (5 bases). The ends were cut back, 0 bases at V and 3 bases at J, with 9 bases in the middle. CDR3 length equals 14 residues. CDR1 and CDR2 from the germline V gene are SGDLS and YYNGEE. CDR3 coding DNA: TGTGCCAGCAGCGTAGGGCAGGGAGACTATGGCTACACCTTC. Protein sequence: CASSVGQGDYGYTF.

V usage is TRBV18 and J usage is TRBJ1-4; 7 nucleotides match TRBD1. The CDR3 is made up of 13 amino acids. With 5 bases clipped from V and 7 bases from J, the junction kept 4 bases outside the gene matches. Germline lookup yields CDR1 KGHSH and CDR2 LQKENI. In DNA form, the CDR3 reads TGTGCCAGCTCAGCCACAGGGGTTGAAAAACTGTTTTTT. Its protein is CASSATGVEKLFF.

V gene TRBV6-5 combines with J gene TRBJ2-1; 11 bases match TRBD2. The CDR3 length is 15 residues. V shed 6 bases and J 7 bases; nucleotides not matched to a gene: 8. Germline assignment: CDR1 MNHEY and CDR2 SVGAGI. In DNA form, the CDR3 reads TGTGCCAGCAGCCTACTAGCGGGGGTTGGAAATGAGCAGTTCTTC. Translating gives CASSLLAGVGNEQFF.